This TCR beta chain was recorded in a study of T cells in Graves' hyperthyroidism and ophthalmopathy. Blood was drawn at first hyperthyroidism diagnosis, before any ophthalmopathy symptoms. From 8.5 to 10 ml of fresh peripheral blood, PBMCs were isolated. Amplified TCR beta CDR3 regions derived from RNA transcripts. Using the HTBI primer set, a first-round RT-PCR was run on the TCR CDR3. A single record per CDR3 protein comes from TCRdb applying MiXCR to the multiplex PCR reads. The sample shows about 350,000 distinct CDR3 sequences, about 17% of them seen only once. The CDR3 spans 17 residues. Trimming cost V 6 bases and J 0 bases, with 19 bases left between them. Germline V CDR1 and CDR2: SNHLY, FYNNEI. Study-wide results and limits: Among clonotypes expanded in thyroid above 0.001, most were also found in blood.

In this sample, this clonotype turned up a few times. Its antigen is undetermined. The missing conserved phenylalanine or tryptophan at the end of this CDR3 makes a read error likely. This sequence was found in a woman aged 25 to 45 with Graves' hyperthyroidism that later progressed to Graves' ophthalmopathy. The chain has TRBV2 and TRBJ2-3, with D maybe TRBD1 (6 bases). The sequenced sample consisted of blood. CDR3 in amino acids: CASRKAGTKKSTDTQYL. In nucleotides, the CDR3 is TGTGCCAGCAGAAAGGCCGGGACAAAAAAAAGCACAGATACGCAGTATCTT.